This is a list of T cell receptor beta chains from one sample in a study of Ad26.COV2.S vaccination and SARS-CoV-2 variants. Some clones are missing from TCRdb's copy, which holds only in-frame ones; the method was immunoSEQ multiplex PCR. The repertoire has under 550,000 clones, more than 75% of them found once; the top ten carry 3.6%. The starting material was peripheral blood, obtained in a trial of Ad26.COV2.S vaccine versus placebo. Source of these receptors: a person between 18 and 59 years old who received the Ad26.COV2.S COVID-19 vaccine or a placebo. CDR3s include the opening cysteine and the closing phenylalanine or tryptophan. The order of the fields is J gene, clone size, V gene, D gene, CDR3 protein, CDR3 DNA. The D gene is left open where the match is weak. Not every row has a clone size; where given, it reads once, few, many or a size class.

TRBJ2-5,.,TRBV24-1,TRBD2,CATSGLAVETQYF,TGTGCCACCAGTGGACTAGCGGTGGAGACCCAGTACTTC
TRBJ1-4,.,TRBV10-2,.,CASSDIRGGTNEKLFF,TGCGCCAGCAGTGACATCAGGGGAGGAACTAATGAAAAACTGTTTTTT
TRBJ2-7,.,TRBV7-3,TRBD1,CASSPQSGQGSEQYF,TGTGCCAGCAGCCCCCAATCGGGACAGGGGAGCGAGCAGTACTTC
TRBJ2-4,.,TRBV3-1/TRBV3-2,TRBD2,CASSPRTSGDNIQYF,TGTGCCAGCAGCCCACGGACTAGCGGGGATAACATTCAGTACTTC
TRBJ2-2,.,TRBV6-5,.,CASSYSRGTGGELFF,TGTGCCAGCAGTTACTCGAGGGGGACTGGGGGGGAGCTGTTTTTT
TRBJ2-1,once,TRBV11-2,.,CASSPYGPNEQFF,TGTGCCAGCAGCCCGTACGGGCCCAATGAGCAGTTCTTC
TRBJ1-6,once,TRBV13,.,CASSLDRSSYNSPLHF,TGTGCCAGCAGCTTAGACCGGAGCTCCTATAATTCACCCCTCCACTTT
TRBJ2-3,.,TRBV4-3,TRBD2,CASSQEARLATDTQYF,TGCGCCAGCAGCCAAGAGGCCCGACTAGCTACAGATACGCAGTATTTT
TRBJ2-3,once,TRBV11-2,.,CASSSRGTGTDTQYF,TGTGCCAGCAGCTCCAGGGGGACTGGCACAGATACGCAGTATTTT
TRBJ1-6,.,TRBV11-3,.,CASSFQYNSPLHF,TGTGCCAGCAGCTTCCAGTATAATTCACCCCTCCACTTT
TRBJ2-5,once,TRBV5-3,.,CARSLAGWDEETQYF,TGTGCCAGAAGCTTGGCGGGGTGGGATGAAGAGACCCAGTACTTC
TRBJ2-7,.,TRBV10-2,TRBD1,CASSESDRGSYEQYF,TGCGCCAGCAGTGAGTCTGACAGGGGATCCTACGAGCAGTACTTC